This T cell receptor beta chain appears in the sequencing data of a study of identical twins. General study points: Twins shared beta out-of-frame sequences in excess, but this excess was weaker. Memory repertoires lacked the insertion deficit that abundant cord blood beta clonotypes showed. The study found that models underestimated out-of-frame TCR alpha sharing in monozygotic twins.

Template switching introduced a universal primer site, and the cDNA bore unique molecular identifiers. In TCRdb, the 5' RACE reads were re-called with MiXCR into one record per CDR3 protein. The sample lists 1,800,000 or so distinct CDR3 sequences; 32% were seen once. With V trimmed by 6 bases and J by 0 bases, 10 bases remained unmatched. This CDR3 contains 17 residues. Germline loops: CDR1 MDHEN, CDR2 SYDVKM. As to this clonotype: Its antigen is still unknown.

V gene TRBV28 combines with J gene TRBJ1-4; TRBD1 matches 7 bases. Source material: cord blood. The clonotype was recovered from a newborn girl in good health. CDR3 sequence: CASSFQGVLSTNEKLFF. In nucleotides, the CDR3 is TGTGCCAGCAGCTTTCAGGGGGTGCTTTCAACTAATGAAAAACTGTTTTTT. The entire variable domain, with the rest obtained from reference TRBV28 and TRBJ1-4, is as follows: DVKVTQSSRYLVKRTGEKVFLECVQDMDHENMFWYRQDPGLGLRLIYFSYDVKMKEKGDIPEGYSVSREKKERFSLILESASTNQTSMYLCASSFQGVLSTNEKLFFGSGTQLSVL.